A selection of T cell receptor beta chains follows, all from one sample in a study of blood T cell repertoires in COVID-19. Repertoires were generated with immunoSEQ multiplex PCR, while TCRdb's copy carries only in-frame clones and drops some. In the table there are some 320,000 clones, around 90% of which are singletons. The sequenced sample was PBMCs or T cells enriched from blood (not recorded which). The receptor set was obtained from a man aged 55-75 years who had recovered from COVID-19. Each CDR3 is given with its conserved first and last residue. A D gene is named only where the DNA matches it firmly. Clone sizes are given selectively: once, few, many, or a class where the clone is expanded.

.	.	TRBV7-6	TRBJ2-7	TGTGCCAGCAGCTTATGGTCGGGTGACGAGCAGTACTTC	CASSLWSGDEQYF
TRBD2	.	TRBV6-5	TRBJ2-1	TGTGCCAGCGGGGGATTAGCGGGAGTTCTGAATGAGCAGTTCTTC	CASGGLAGVLNEQFF
.	.	TRBV11-2	TRBJ2-7	TGTGCCAGCAGCCCGTCCTTAGTTCGAGAGCAGTACTTC	CASSPSLVREQYF
TRBD1	.	TRBV18	TRBJ2-7	TGTGCCAGCTCACCAAAGGGGACAGACTACGAGCAGTACTTC	CASSPKGTDYEQYF
.	.	TRBV29-1	TRBJ2-6	TGCAGCGTGGATGGGCCCTCTGGGGCCAACGTCCTGACTTTC	CSVDGPSGANVLTF
TRBD2	.	TRBV4-3	TRBJ2-5	TGCGCCAGCAGCCACCTAGGGCCCCCTGGACGGGGGGGCAGGGAGACCCAGTACTTC	CASSHLGPPGRGGRETQYF
.	.	TRBV6-6	TRBJ2-6	TGTGCCACACAGGCCTCTGGGGCCAACGTCCTGACTTTC	CATQASGANVLTF
TRBD1	.	TRBV5-1	TRBJ2-1	TGCGCCAGCAGCTTGGGCCGGGGACAGTACAATGAGCAGTTCTTC	CASSLGRGQYNEQFF
.	.	TRBV6-1	TRBJ1-2	TGTGCCAGCAGCGAAGCCCCGGGACTCCTTCGGGGCGGCTACACCTTC	CASSEAPGLLRGGYTF
.	.	TRBV7-9	TRBJ1-2	TGTGCCAGCAGCTTAGAAACAGGGAATTTCACCTTC	CASSLETGNFTF
TRBD1	few	TRBV4-2	TRBJ2-7	TGTGCCAGCAGCAAGACAGGGGGCGACTCTTACGAGCAGTACTTC	CASSKTGGDSYEQYF
.	.	TRBV9	TRBJ2-7	TGTGCCAGCAGCGTAGAGGTGGGAGCGTCGTCCTACGAGCAGTACTTC	CASSVEVGASSYEQYF
.	.	TRBV9	TRBJ2-7	TGTGCCAGCAGCGTAACTGGGACTTCCTACGAGCAGTACTTC	CASSVTGTSYEQYF
TRBD2	few	TRBV3-1/TRBV3-2	TRBJ2-1	TGTGCCAGCTCGGCTCCGGGACTAGTCAACAATGAGCAGTTCTTC	CASSAPGLVNNEQFF
TRBD1	.	TRBV3-1/TRBV3-2	TRBJ1-5	TGTGCCAGCAGCCAGGGACAGGGCGGGTATCAGCCCCAGCATTTT	CASSQGQGGYQPQHF
TRBD2	.	TRBV23-1	TRBJ2-2	TGCGCCAGCAGCCAGATGGACAGGGACCGACTAGCGGGAGACACCGGGGAGCTGTTTTTT	CASSQMDRDRLAGDTGELFF
TRBD1	.	TRBV5-1	TRBJ2-1	TGCGCCAGCAGGCTTACCCCGGGACAGGGGATTAATGAGCAGTTCTTC	CASRLTPGQGINEQFF
.	.	TRBV27	TRBJ1-5	TGTGCCACGCGCCTTGGGCCAGGGATATCTCCCCAGCATTTT	CATRLGPGISPQHF
.	once	TRBV5-3	TRBJ1-5	TGTGCCAGAACTACGGGGTTGGCGGGGGGCAAACAGCCCCAGCATTTT	CARTTGLAGGKQPQHF
.	.	TRBV7-2	TRBJ1-1	TGTGCCAGCAGCTCGGACTGGAACACTGAAGCTTTCTTT	CASSSDWNTEAFF
TRBD2	.	TRBV7-9	TRBJ2-7	TGTGCCAGCAGCTTGGGTAGCGGGGGGGTGACTTTAAACCACGAGCAGTACTTC	CASSLGSGGVTLNHEQYF
TRBD1	.	TRBV11-3	TRBJ1-4	TGTGCCAGCAGCCCGGGGACAGGGCCAAATGAAAAACTGTTTTTT	CASSPGTGPNEKLFF
TRBD1	.	TRBV7-9	TRBJ1-4	TGTGCCAGCAGCTGGACAGGGTACAGTGAAAAACTGTTTTTT	CASSWTGYSEKLFF
.	.	TRBV27	TRBJ1-2	TGTGCCAGCAGTTTATCCAGGACTTATGGCTACACCTTC	CASSLSRTYGYTF
.	.	TRBV6-5	TRBJ1-2	TGTGCCAGCAGTTACTCCCCTACTTACTATGGCTACACCTTC	CASSYSPTYYGYTF
TRBD2	.	TRBV7-6	TRBJ2-7	TGTGCCAGCAGCTTAATGCTAGCGGGATTCTACGAGCAGTACTTC	CASSLMLAGFYEQYF
TRBD2	.	TRBV4-2	TRBJ2-1	TGTGCCAGCAGCCAAACGATCCGGGAGGTTCGGTACAATGAGCAGTTCTTC	CASSQTIREVRYNEQFF
.	.	TRBV18	TRBJ1-1	TGTGCCAGCTCACCACTGATTCAAGGGGCCACTGAAGCTTTCTTT	CASSPLIQGATEAFF
TRBD2	once	TRBV6-2/TRBV6-3	TRBJ2-3	TGTGCCAGCAGTTACGTATTGGGACTAGCGGGAGGGACAGATACGCAGTATTTT	CASSYVLGLAGGTDTQYF
TRBD2	.	TRBV5-5	TRBJ2-4	TGTGCCAGCAGCTTGGCAGCGGGAGCCTCCAAAAACATTCAGTACTTC	CASSLAAGASKNIQYF
.	.	TRBV29-1	TRBJ1-1	TGCAGCGTTGAAGTCAGGGCTCAAGCTTTCTTT	CSVEVRAQAFF
.	.	TRBV7-3	TRBJ2-3	TGTGCCAGCAGCTTAAGTCACGGGAATACGCAGTATTTT	CASSLSHGNTQYF
.	.	TRBV7-2	TRBJ2-3	TGTGCCAGCAGCTTAGCCAGAGATACGCAGTATTTT	CASSLARDTQYF
.	.	TRBV2	TRBJ2-1	TGTGCCAGCAGTGGGGCGGGGACCAAGAGGGAGCAGTTCTTC	CASSGAGTKREQFF
.	.	TRBV7-3	TRBJ2-1	TGTGCCAGCAGCTCACAGGGTGGCAATGAGCAGTTCTTC	CASSSQGGNEQFF
.	.	TRBV7-2	TRBJ2-1	TGTGCCAGCAGCTTCCCCGGATTAAGCGGCAGGTCCTACAATGAGCAGTTCTTC	CASSFPGLSGRSYNEQFF
TRBD1	.	TRBV5-1	TRBJ1-2	TGCGCCAGCAGCTTGGGACAGGGGGCTTCTGACTACACCTTC	CASSLGQGASDYTF
TRBD1	.	TRBV27	TRBJ2-7	TGTGCCAGCGCGAGGGGGCCAGACTACGAGCAGTACTTC	CASARGPDYEQYF
.	.	TRBV6-5	TRBJ1-2	TGTGCCAGCAGTTACTCTGGAGGGGCCGGTCGTTTTGGCTACACCTTC	CASSYSGGAGRFGYTF
.	.	TRBV4-1	TRBJ1-4	TGCGCCAGCAGCGTGTCCAGGGGTGAAAAACTGTTTTTT	CASSVSRGEKLFF
TRBD2	.	TRBV7-6	TRBJ2-1	TGTGCCAGCAGCTTAGTCCTGCTAGCGGATTCCTACAATGAGCAGTTCTTC	CASSLVLLADSYNEQFF
.	.	TRBV12-3/TRBV12-4	TRBJ2-1	TGTGCCAGCACTGGACTATCGCATGAGCAGTTCTTC	CASTGLSHEQFF
.	.	TRBV30	TRBJ1-5	TGTGCCTGGAGTGTAGTAGGGGTCCGTCAGCCCCAGCATTTT	CAWSVVGVRQPQHF
TRBD2	.	TRBV5-4	TRBJ2-7	TGTGCCAGCAGCGAGAGGACTAGCGGGAGTTACGAGCAGTACTTC	CASSERTSGSYEQYF
.	.	TRBV4-2	TRBJ1-3	TGTGCCAGCAGCCAGCTTGAGGGAAACACCATATATTTT	CASSQLEGNTIYF
.	.	TRBV19	TRBJ1-3	TGTGCCAGTAGTATACAGAGCGGTGGAAACACCATATATTTT	CASSIQSGGNTIYF
TRBD1	.	TRBV6-5	TRBJ1-6	TGTGCCAGCAGTTTCCGGGACAGCAATTCACCCCTCCACTTT	CASSFRDSNSPLHF
.	.	TRBV2	TRBJ2-2	TGTGCCAGCAGTGAATTGCGCGGAGCGCCCGGGGAGCTGTTTTTT	CASSELRGAPGELFF
.	once	TRBV19	TRBJ2-7	TGTGCCAGTAGTACCACAAAACAGGGCTTGCAGTACTTC	CASSTTKQGLQYF
.	once	TRBV5-1	TRBJ2-7	TGCGCCAGCAGCTTCCCCGGCGGGAAGTCCTACGAGCAGTACTTC	CASSFPGGKSYEQYF
TRBD1	.	TRBV28	TRBJ1-5	TGTGCCAGCAGTCGTACCGGGACAGCACTTTATAGCAATCAGCCCCAGCATTTT	CASSRTGTALYSNQPQHF
.	.	TRBV11-3	TRBJ2-3	TGTGCCAGCAGCTTAGATTCCCCGTTCTCGGTAAATACGCAGTATTTT	CASSLDSPFSVNTQYF
TRBD1	.	TRBV7-2	TRBJ1-1	TGTGCCAGCAGCCAGGGGGACAGGTCGAACACTGAAGCTTTCTTT	CASSQGDRSNTEAFF
TRBD2	.	TRBV10-3	TRBJ2-1	TGTGCCATCGGGGCGGGAGGTCCAGATGAGCAGTTCTTC	CAIGAGGPDEQFF
TRBD2	.	TRBV4-2	TRBJ2-2	TGTGCCAGCAGCCTGTCCGGGACTAGCGGGACCACCGGGGAGCTGTTTTTT	CASSLSGTSGTTGELFF